The source of this TCR beta chain is a study of blood T cell repertoires in COVID-19. Whole-study context: Nucleic acid was either cDNA or gDNA, and it came from T cells, B-cell-depleted T cells, or PBMCs.

The CDR3 sequence is 19 residues long. The J segment lost 5 bases and the V segment lost 4 bases, leaving 14 bases of the junction unmatched. CDR1 and CDR2 from the germline V gene are SGHNT and YYREEE (reference sequence). Original methodology: It was from reference gene primer amplification that nucleated cell counts were estimated. Clones were read by immunoSEQ multiplex PCR, and TCRdb kept only the in-frame ones, dropping some. V and J calls and clone size are as listed in that table; D and trimming were resolved from the DNA. The sample contains roughly 160,000 clones, 88% of which appear only once.

J is TRBJ2-4 and V is TRBV5-4, with 14 bases that match TRBD2. Sequencing was done on a sample of peripheral blood. This sequence was found in a man aged 50-59 years who had recovered from COVID-19. CDR3 coding DNA: TGTGCCAGCAGCCCACGTGGGACTAGCGGGAGATCCGGCGAAAACATTCAGTACTTC. It is translated as CASSPRGTSGRSGENIQYF.